Listed below are T cell receptor beta chains from one sample, sequenced in a study of T-cell memory formation after mild COVID-19. TCRdb fed the 5' RACE reads into MiXCR, producing one record per CDR3 protein. The sample consists of around 36,000 distinct CDR3 sequences, about 10% of them appearing once. Sequencing was carried out using PBMCs or a T cell subset sorted from them (not recorded which). These receptors were taken from a man aged 18 to 29 who had mild COVID-19 (a few samples of this study predate the infection). Cell type and time point are not known. The CDR3 runs from the conserved cysteine through the conserved F or W. The order of the fields is J gene, clone size, D gene, V gene, CDR3 DNA, CDR3 protein. D genes are given only for firm matches. The listing skips clone size in some rows; elsewhere it reads once, few, many or a size class.

j_call: TRBJ2-5; clone_size: .; d_call: .; v_call: TRBV2; cdr3_nt: TGTGCCAGCCTTCTTTCGTACCAAGAGACCCAGTACTTC; cdr3_aa: CASLLSYQETQYF
j_call: TRBJ1-6; clone_size: many; d_call: .; v_call: TRBV7-9; cdr3_nt: TGTGCCAGCAGCGGACAGAATTCACCCCTCCACTTT; cdr3_aa: CASSGQNSPLHF
j_call: TRBJ2-2; clone_size: .; d_call: TRBD2; v_call: TRBV13; cdr3_nt: TGTGCCAGCCATCTAGCGGGGGGTCCCGGGGAGCTGTTTTTT; cdr3_aa: CASHLAGGPGELFF
j_call: TRBJ2-7; clone_size: .; d_call: .; v_call: TRBV27; cdr3_nt: TGTGCCAGCAGTTTGCCGGGGGCCGGGCAGTACTTC; cdr3_aa: CASSLPGAGQYF
j_call: TRBJ2-3; clone_size: many; d_call: .; v_call: TRBV12-3/TRBV12-4; cdr3_nt: TGTGCCAGCACCTTCAGCTTGGCTAGCACAGATACGCAGTATTTT; cdr3_aa: CASTFSLASTDTQYF
j_call: TRBJ2-3; clone_size: many; d_call: TRBD2; v_call: TRBV7-9; cdr3_nt: TGTGCCAGCAGCTTAGCTCCTAGCGGGGTTGATACGCAGTATTTT; cdr3_aa: CASSLAPSGVDTQYF
j_call: TRBJ2-2; clone_size: many; d_call: .; v_call: TRBV27; cdr3_nt: TGTGCCAGCAGGGGGATACGGGGCACCGGGGAGCTGTTTTTT; cdr3_aa: CASRGIRGTGELFF
j_call: TRBJ1-2; clone_size: many; d_call: .; v_call: TRBV19; cdr3_nt: TGTGCCAGTAGTGTAGACAACTATGGCTACACCTTC; cdr3_aa: CASSVDNYGYTF
j_call: TRBJ1-1; clone_size: many; d_call: TRBD1; v_call: TRBV20-1; cdr3_nt: TGCAGTGCTAGACAAGGGGGCAGTGTAAACACTGAAGCTTTCTTT; cdr3_aa: CSARQGGSVNTEAFF
j_call: TRBJ2-1; clone_size: many; d_call: TRBD2; v_call: TRBV4-2; cdr3_nt: TGTGCCAGCAGCCAAGATAGCGGGGGGGTATACAATGAGCAGTTCTTC; cdr3_aa: CASSQDSGGVYNEQFF
j_call: TRBJ1-4; clone_size: few; d_call: .; v_call: TRBV4-3; cdr3_nt: TGCGCCAGCAGCCAACTTGTGATGGTCGCAGGGGCGAGTGCAACTAATGAAAAACTGTTTTTT; cdr3_aa: CASSQLVMVAGASATNEKLFF
j_call: TRBJ2-3; clone_size: many; d_call: .; v_call: TRBV12-3/TRBV12-4; cdr3_nt: TGTGCCAGCAGTTTATTACTAGCTGGAGATACGCAGTATTTT; cdr3_aa: CASSLLLAGDTQYF
j_call: TRBJ2-1; clone_size: many; d_call: TRBD2; v_call: TRBV7-2; cdr3_nt: TGTGCCAGCAGCCGTGCTAGCGGGGGGGCCAATGAGCAGTTCTTC; cdr3_aa: CASSRASGGANEQFF
j_call: TRBJ1-5; clone_size: .; d_call: .; v_call: TRBV7-2; cdr3_nt: TGTGCCAGCAGCCCGGGCGGGCGTAAGGATCAGCCCCAGCATTTT; cdr3_aa: CASSPGGRKDQPQHF
j_call: TRBJ2-1; clone_size: many; d_call: TRBD1; v_call: TRBV27; cdr3_nt: TGTGCCAGCAGTTTCTTGGCGACAGGGTATAGGAATGAGCAGTTCTTC; cdr3_aa: CASSFLATGYRNEQFF
j_call: TRBJ1-1; clone_size: many; d_call: TRBD1; v_call: TRBV5-4; cdr3_nt: TGTGCCAGCAGCTTTTCAGGGGGCGCTTTGGCCACTGAAGCTTTCTTT; cdr3_aa: CASSFSGGALATEAFF
j_call: TRBJ2-5; clone_size: many; d_call: TRBD2; v_call: TRBV6-5; cdr3_nt: TGTGCCAGCAGTTCCGCGGGAGGGGTAGAGACCCAGTACTTC; cdr3_aa: CASSSAGGVETQYF
j_call: TRBJ2-1; clone_size: .; d_call: .; v_call: TRBV7-2; cdr3_nt: TGTGCCAGCAGTCGGACCCTCCCTGGTAATGAGCAGTTCTTC; cdr3_aa: CASSRTLPGNEQFF
j_call: TRBJ2-5; clone_size: many; d_call: .; v_call: TRBV11-2; cdr3_nt: TGTGCCAGCAGCTGGTGGCAAGAGACCCAGTACTTC; cdr3_aa: CASSWWQETQYF
j_call: TRBJ1-3; clone_size: .; d_call: .; v_call: TRBV12-3/TRBV12-4; cdr3_nt: TGTGCCAGCAGTTTAGAGTCCGGTTCCTCTGGAAACACCATATATTTT; cdr3_aa: CASSLESGSSGNTIYF
j_call: TRBJ2-3; clone_size: many; d_call: .; v_call: TRBV7-2; cdr3_nt: TGTGCCAGCAGCTTAGGCGGCCTCACAGATACGCAGTATTTT; cdr3_aa: CASSLGGLTDTQYF
j_call: TRBJ2-3; clone_size: many; d_call: .; v_call: TRBV3-1; cdr3_nt: TGTGCCAGCAGCCAAGTTTCACTTCGACAGGCCCAGGGGCAGTATTTT; cdr3_aa: CASSQVSLRQAQGQYF
j_call: TRBJ2-7; clone_size: many; d_call: TRBD2; v_call: TRBV5-1; cdr3_nt: TGCGCCAGCAGCTTGGTGGCTAGCGGGGGGACATTCTACGAGCAGTACTTC; cdr3_aa: CASSLVASGGTFYEQYF
j_call: TRBJ2-7; clone_size: once; d_call: .; v_call: TRBV6-4; cdr3_nt: TGTGCCAGCAGTGCCTTGATGGGAGGTGAGCAGTACTTC; cdr3_aa: CASSALMGGEQYF
j_call: TRBJ1-1; clone_size: many; d_call: .; v_call: TRBV3-1; cdr3_nt: TGTGCCAGCAGCCAAGACAGTCCCCTCCATAAGAACACTGAAGCTTTCTTT; cdr3_aa: CASSQDSPLHKNTEAFF
j_call: TRBJ2-2; clone_size: .; d_call: TRBD2; v_call: TRBV4-1; cdr3_nt: TGCGCCAGCAGCCAAGGGGAACTAGCGGGGGGGCCTATGGAGCTGTTTTTT; cdr3_aa: CASSQGELAGGPMELFF
j_call: TRBJ1-2; clone_size: .; d_call: .; v_call: TRBV3-1; cdr3_nt: TGTGCCAGCAGCCACCTGACAGGCGTCTATGGCTACACCTTC; cdr3_aa: CASSHLTGVYGYTF
j_call: TRBJ1-4; clone_size: .; d_call: .; v_call: TRBV27; cdr3_nt: TGTGCCAGCAGCTCCCGGGACATCGAAAAACTGTTTTTT; cdr3_aa: CASSSRDIEKLFF
j_call: TRBJ2-1; clone_size: many; d_call: .; v_call: TRBV5-6; cdr3_nt: TGTGCCAGCAGCTTGGTCCGGGGGAACAGCTATGAGCAGTTCTTC; cdr3_aa: CASSLVRGNSYEQFF
j_call: TRBJ1-2; clone_size: many; d_call: .; v_call: TRBV29-1; cdr3_nt: TGCAGCGTTTCTTCGGGACTGCGCTATGGCTACACCTTC; cdr3_aa: CSVSSGLRYGYTF
j_call: TRBJ2-1; clone_size: many; d_call: TRBD2; v_call: TRBV3-1; cdr3_nt: TGTGCCAGCAGCCAGACTAGCGGGGGGAGCGTTGAGCAGTTCTTC; cdr3_aa: CASSQTSGGSVEQFF
j_call: TRBJ1-1; clone_size: many; d_call: .; v_call: TRBV6-2/TRBV6-3; cdr3_nt: TGTGCCAGCAGCTTTAGCAAGAACACTGAAGCTTTCTTT; cdr3_aa: CASSFSKNTEAFF
j_call: TRBJ2-3; clone_size: many; d_call: TRBD2; v_call: TRBV7-2; cdr3_nt: TGTGCCAGCAGCTTAATTGCGGGGGGGAGCACAGATACGCAGTATTTT; cdr3_aa: CASSLIAGGSTDTQYF
j_call: TRBJ2-1; clone_size: .; d_call: .; v_call: TRBV7-2; cdr3_nt: TGTGCCAGCAGCTTAGGGGCGGGGACCTCCTACAATGAGCAGTTCTTC; cdr3_aa: CASSLGAGTSYNEQFF
j_call: TRBJ2-2; clone_size: many; d_call: TRBD1; v_call: TRBV4-1; cdr3_nt: TGCGCCAGCAGCCACAACAGGGGTAGGGCCGGGGAGCTGTTTTTT; cdr3_aa: CASSHNRGRAGELFF
j_call: TRBJ1-4; clone_size: many; d_call: .; v_call: TRBV7-2; cdr3_nt: TGTGCCAGCAGCTTACAGGCAACTAATGAAAAACTGTTTTTT; cdr3_aa: CASSLQATNEKLFF
j_call: TRBJ2-3; clone_size: .; d_call: .; v_call: TRBV9; cdr3_nt: TGTGCCAGCAGCGTAGTTCAGAGCACAGATACGCAGTATTTT; cdr3_aa: CASSVVQSTDTQYF
j_call: TRBJ1-5; clone_size: many; d_call: .; v_call: TRBV6-1; cdr3_nt: TGTGCCAGCAGTGGCCCCACGGAACATCAGCCCCAGCATTTT; cdr3_aa: CASSGPTEHQPQHF
j_call: TRBJ1-2; clone_size: few; d_call: .; v_call: TRBV5-4; cdr3_nt: TGTGCCAGCAGCGGCCAGGGAGGGCCCGACTATGGCTACACCTTC; cdr3_aa: CASSGQGGPDYGYTF
j_call: TRBJ2-3; clone_size: many; d_call: .; v_call: TRBV5-5; cdr3_nt: TGTGCCAGCAGCTTCGGGGAACCAAGCACAGATACGCAGTATTTT; cdr3_aa: CASSFGEPSTDTQYF
j_call: TRBJ2-1; clone_size: many; d_call: .; v_call: TRBV24-1; cdr3_nt: TGTGCCACCAGTGACACCCGGGGTTCCCTAGGTGATGAGCAGTTCTTC; cdr3_aa: CATSDTRGSLGDEQFF
j_call: TRBJ1-2; clone_size: many; d_call: TRBD1; v_call: TRBV6-5; cdr3_nt: TGTGCCAGCAGTTTTGGACAGGCCAAGGACCAGATAAGCTACACCTTC; cdr3_aa: CASSFGQAKDQISYTF
j_call: TRBJ1-5; clone_size: many; d_call: .; v_call: TRBV7-2; cdr3_nt: TGTGCCAGCAGCTTATTCGCAGTACCTAATCAGCCCCAGCATTTT; cdr3_aa: CASSLFAVPNQPQHF
j_call: TRBJ2-7; clone_size: .; d_call: .; v_call: TRBV2; cdr3_nt: TGTGCCAGCACCCGACAGGACTCCTACGAGCAGTACTTC; cdr3_aa: CASTRQDSYEQYF
j_call: TRBJ2-7; clone_size: many; d_call: .; v_call: TRBV3-1; cdr3_nt: TGTGCCAGCAGCCAAGCCCATGCTGGAGGGGCCTACGAGCAGTACTTC; cdr3_aa: CASSQAHAGGAYEQYF
j_call: TRBJ2-3; clone_size: many; d_call: .; v_call: TRBV2; cdr3_nt: TGTGCCAGCAGTGAGGGCGGGAGCACAGATACGCAGTATTTT; cdr3_aa: CASSEGGSTDTQYF
j_call: TRBJ2-3; clone_size: .; d_call: .; v_call: TRBV5-8; cdr3_nt: TGTGCCAGCAGCTCTGGGAGTACTAGCACCGCAGATACGCAGTATTTT; cdr3_aa: CASSSGSTSTADTQYF
j_call: TRBJ2-1; clone_size: .; d_call: .; v_call: TRBV21-1; cdr3_nt: TGTGCCGGGGAATGGGAGCGGGGGTTC; cdr3_aa: CAGEWERGF
j_call: TRBJ2-5; clone_size: many; d_call: .; v_call: TRBV12-3/TRBV12-4; cdr3_nt: TGTGCCAGCACCCTGAGGCTATTGGACGAGACCCAGTACTTC; cdr3_aa: CASTLRLLDETQYF
j_call: TRBJ2-3; clone_size: many; d_call: .; v_call: TRBV5-5; cdr3_nt: TGTGCCAGCAGCTCGAGGACGGGAACGAGCACAGATACGCAGTATTTT; cdr3_aa: CASSSRTGTSTDTQYF
j_call: TRBJ2-2; clone_size: many; d_call: .; v_call: TRBV27; cdr3_nt: TGTGCCAGCAGCCCCGCGTTGGGGCGCGCGGAATACACCGGGGAGCTGTTTTTT; cdr3_aa: CASSPALGRAEYTGELFF
j_call: TRBJ1-3; clone_size: .; d_call: .; v_call: TRBV7-9; cdr3_nt: TGTGCCAGCAGCTTAGTGCCGGTAACTGGAAACACCATATATTTT; cdr3_aa: CASSLVPVTGNTIYF
j_call: TRBJ2-5; clone_size: .; d_call: .; v_call: TRBV7-7; cdr3_nt: TGTGCTAGCAGCTTAACGGGAGCGCGGGAGACCCAGTACTTC; cdr3_aa: CASSLTGARETQYF
j_call: TRBJ2-3; clone_size: many; d_call: TRBD2; v_call: TRBV5-5; cdr3_nt: TGTGCCAGCAGCCCATTGGGACTAGTCTCATCCGATACGCAGTATTTT; cdr3_aa: CASSPLGLVSSDTQYF
j_call: TRBJ2-3; clone_size: few; d_call: TRBD2; v_call: TRBV2; cdr3_nt: TGTGCTACCTCCCGAACCCTACTAGCGGGGACCACAGATACGCAGTATTTT; cdr3_aa: CATSRTLLAGTTDTQYF